This T cell receptor (beta chain) stems from a study of T cell changes during pregnancy in multiple sclerosis. CDR3 length equals 16 residues. V dropped 6 bases and J dropped 4; count of bases not matched to a gene: 13. Per germline, CDR1 LNHDA and CDR2 SQIVND (reference sequence). Profiled with immunoSEQ multiplex PCR; TCRdb holds only in-frame clones, not every one. Of tens of thousands of clones detected, roughly nine tenths appear once; the ten largest clones hold less than 0.9%. The sequence was collected from a female donor with multiple sclerosis, enrolled in a pregnancy study. The genes are TRBV19 and TRBJ2-5; 8 positions match TRBD2. The sample consisted of CD4+ T cells from peripheral blood mononuclear cells, taken before pregnancy. CDR3 loop: CASRSTGAGGGETQYF. CDR3 DNA sequence: TGTGCCAGTAGATCCACGGGTGCGGGGGGCGGAGAGACCCAGTACTTC.